This TCR beta chain emerged from a study of blood T cell repertoires in COVID-19. The CDR3 totals 13 residues. CDR1 and CDR2 from the germline V gene are KGHDR and SFDVKD. Trimming took off 4 bases at V and 8 bases at J, with 11 bases between the two ends. Assay: immunoSEQ multiplex PCR; the TCRdb copy retains only in-frame clones and omits some. Of approximately 170,000 clones listed, around 80% were seen once; the top ten hold 15% to 20%. Cohort allocation depended upon clinical history that participants reported. Sequencing was done on a sample of PBMCs or T cells enriched from blood (not recorded which). The rearrangement joins TRBV24-1 to TRBJ2-1; D is unresolved. This TCR was recovered from a woman in her 70s in a cohort exposed to, infected with or recovered from COVID-19 (not recorded which). The CDR3 nucleotides read TGTGCCACCAGTGACCCTCCAGGCGATGAGCAGTTCTTC. Protein: CATSDPPGDEQFF.